What follows are 3 T cell receptor beta chains derived from one specimen sequenced in a study of shared clonotypes between healthy human individuals. CD8 cells regarded as naive lacked CD45RO, were positively chosen for CCR7, and omitted terminally differentiated effector memory CD45RA+ cells. Libraries were prepared by immunoSEQ multiplex PCR; TCRdb keeps only in-frame clonotypes and omits some of them. The table shows about 820,000 clones, with 90% to 95% occurring only once. The sequenced material came from naive CD8+ T cells sorted from blood. The source is a man aged 25 to 45 in good health.

V is TRBV14 and J is TRBJ2-3, with D possibly matching TRBD2 (5 bases). The germline V gene has CDR1 SGHDN and CDR2 FVKESK. V lost 1 base, J lost 9 bases, and 14 bases lay in between. The CDR3 runs 14 residues. CDR3 sequence reads: CASSQVPLVSTQYF. In DNA, the CDR3 is TGTGCCAGCAGCCAAGTCCCACTAGTTTCCACGCAGTATTTT.

The gene calls are TRBV29-1 and TRBJ1-2, with D perhaps TRBD1 (6 bases). With 0 bases removed from V and 4 bases from J, the gap between germline ends came to 18 bases. Germline assignment: CDR1 SQVTM and CDR2 ANQGSEA. The CDR3 has 16 amino acids. In DNA form, the CDR3 reads TGCAGCGTTGAAGATCTGAAACAGGGCCGTGCCTATGGCTACACCTTC. Protein product: CSVEDLKQGRAYGYTF.

This sequence joins TRBV6-1 and TRBJ1-1; 8 nucleotides match TRBD1. CDR1 is MNHNS, CDR2 SASEGT, per germline. The CDR3 runs 15 residues. Germline trimming cut 3 bases from V and 6 bases from J; bases unmatched to any gene: 9. In DNA, the CDR3 is TGTGCCAGCAGTGATTGGGCAGGGGGCGCCTCTGAAGCTTTCTTT. Residues: CASSDWAGGASEAFF.